The clone carrying this T cell receptor (beta chain) was detected a few times. An oligo carrying a UMI was ligated to the cDNA 3' end. The first PCR ran 4 to 5 cycles with an equimolar RC1.1 and RC1.2 beta primer mix. Using its own MiXCR run on the UMI-ligation and nested PCR reads, TCRdb lists one record per CDR3 protein. The sample includes 40,000 to 60,000 distinct CDR3 sequences, 9.5% to 13% of them seen just once. Fixed numbers of PBMC received varying amounts of KT2 cells. This sample stems from a study of quantifying T cell responses using KT2 cells. Background on the study: RNA was reverse transcribed with TCR alpha and beta constant-region primers.

Trimming left V 3 bases short and J 2 bases short, with 14 bases between. The CDR3 has 16 amino acids. CDR1 and CDR2 (germline): SGHRS, YFSETQ. The sample was PBMCs spiked with cells of the T cell clone KT2. This receptor was identified in a human donor. The chain employs TRBV5-1 and TRBJ2-2, with D maybe TRBD1 (6 bases). The CDR3 spells CASSSAPRGNTGELFF. The CDR3, as DNA: TGCGCCAGCAGCTCGGCTCCCAGGGGAAACACCGGGGAGCTGTTTTTT.